The present T cell receptor beta chain was sequenced within a study of shared clonotypes between healthy human individuals. Germline-derived CDR1 and CDR2 are SEHNR and FQNEAQ (reference sequence). V lost 4 bases, J lost 6 bases, and 16 bases lay in between. The CDR3 loop spans 14 amino acids. Generated by immunoSEQ multiplex PCR, the TCRdb table keeps only in-frame clones and is missing some. The table has over 100,000 clones, around 68% seen once. This clone was detected only a few times. This receptor was taken from a woman in her 30s in good health. The V call is TRBV7-9, the J call TRBJ2-7; perhaps TRBD2 as D (6 bases). The sequenced sample consisted of memory CD8+ T cells sorted from blood. Documented subset: CD45RO+ cells pooled with CCR7-negative TemRA cells. DNA for the CDR3: TGTGCCAGCAGCTCCCCCGGAGGGCTCGGCGAGCAGTACTTC. It encodes CASSSPGGLGEQYF.